Below, 10 T cell receptor beta chains from the same sample are listed, as sequenced in a study of T cell repertoires in cytomegalovirus infection. Antigens for these TCRs are unknown. TCRdb processed the reads anew with MiXCR; each CDR3 protein has one entry. The sample yields 600,000 to 700,000 distinct CDR3 sequences, about 30% seen once. The material sequenced was cultured PBMCs, taken from culture after CMV antigen stimulation. The receptor source for this set is a human donor in good health (CMV status not recorded). Some clones in this sample may be carry-over from other donors' samples.

Ten or more counts support this clonotype. The junction departs from germline at one end; a sequencing error may be responsible. The chain combines TRBV12-3 or TRBV12-4 with TRBJ2-7, with D uncertain. The CDR3 runs 13 residues. CDR3 nucleotide sequence: TGTGCCAGCAGCTTAGGCCAGAGTTACGAGCAGTACTTC. Translating gives CASSLGQSYEQYF.

The chain has TRBV5-4 and TRBJ1-1, with 9 nucleotides matching TRBD1. The V gene's germline CDR1 is SGHNT and CDR2 YYREEE (reference sequence). The CDR3 contains 15 residues. Trimming took 4 bases from V and 1 from J; bases not matched to a gene: 5. CDR3 region: CASSRTGEGNTEAFF. The CDR3 coding sequence is TGTGCCAGCAGCCGGACAGGGGAAGGGAACACTGAAGCTTTCTTT.

The CDR3 protein is CASSPRPGTSYEQYF. The CDR3 DNA sequence: TGTGCCAGCAGCCCTCGCCCGGGAACCTCCTACGAGCAGTACTTC. This chain links TRBV7-6 with TRBJ2-7; D perhaps matches TRBD2 (5 bases). The germline V gene has CDR1 SGHVS and CDR2 FNYEAQ. Between the trimmed V and J ends, which lost 5 bases and 0 bases, there was a span of 14 bases. The CDR3 consists of 15 residues.

This clonotype has just a few counts. The chain uses TRBV4-1 and TRBJ1-1; D might be TRBD1 (5 bases). V lost 4 bases and J lost 3, with 15 bases in between. Germline loops: CDR1 MGHRA, CDR2 YSYEKL. This CDR3 contains 15 residues. CDR3 amino acids: CASSPPGRRHTEAFF. The CDR3, as DNA: TGCGCCAGCAGCCCACCGGGACGGCGGCACACTGAAGCTTTCTTT.

In its sample, this clonotype was seen many times. This rearrangement joins TRBV7-2 to TRBJ2-7, with 10 bases fitting TRBD1. The CDR3 loop spans 14 amino acids. Trimming took 5 bases from V and 3 from J; bases not matched to a gene: 4. The germline CDR1 and CDR2 sequences are SGHTA and FQGNSA. CDR3 sequence reads: CASSGQGGIYEQYF. CDR3 coding DNA: TGTGCCAGCAGCGGACAGGGGGGGATCTACGAGCAGTACTTC.

This clonotype was seen repeatedly, ten times or more. The chain combines TRBV7-2 with TRBJ2-1; no reliable D call. V was clipped by 5 bases and J by 4 bases, with 6 bases between them. Per germline, CDR1 SGHTA and CDR2 FQGNSA. The CDR3 is 12 amino acids. The CDR3 here is CASSPFYNEQFF. The DNA for the CDR3 is TGTGCCAGCAGCCCCTTTTACAATGAGCAGTTCTTC.

There are many counts of this clonotype. The chain couples TRBV7-2 to TRBJ1-6; weak D call: TRBD1 (6 bases). CDR1 SGHTA and CDR2 FQGNSA come from the germline V gene. V was clipped by 5 bases and J by 7 bases, with 18 bases between them. This CDR3 is built from 16 residues. CDR3 residues: CASSPGTNTPNSPLHF. The CDR3 DNA follows: TGTGCCAGCAGCCCGGGGACAAACACCCCCAATTCACCCCTCCACTTT.

This chain links TRBV10-3 with TRBJ2-1; weak D call: TRBD1 (5 bases). The CDR3 extends over 18 amino acids. Between the trimmed V and J ends, which lost 4 bases and 0 bases, there was a span of 19 bases. Germline CDR1 ENHRY, CDR2 SYGVKD. As DNA, the CDR3 is TGTGCCATCAGTGGACCCTCACGACAGCTAAGCTCCTACAATGAGCAGTTCTTC. Translating gives CAISGPSRQLSSYNEQFF.

This clonotype has a count of ten or more. The genes are TRBV7-2 and TRBJ1-1; no clear D gene. V lost 5 bases to trimming and J lost 3 bases, with 7 bases between them. This CDR3 contains 12 residues. CDR1 is SGHTA, CDR2 FQGNSA, per germline. The CDR3 sequence is CASSPWDTEAFF. CDR3 sequence (DNA): TGTGCCAGCAGCCCTTGGGACACTGAAGCTTTCTTT.

This clonotype was picked up many times. V gene TRBV6-2 or TRBV6-3 combines with J gene TRBJ1-4, with D perhaps matching TRBD1 (5 bases). Per the germline V gene, CDR1 is MNHEY and CDR2 is SVGEGT. The V end was cut by 4 bases, the J end by 7 bases, with 16 bases between. The CDR3 is made up of 15 amino acids. The CDR3 is CASSSGLQGGEKLFF. Here the CDR3 DNA reads TGTGCCAGCAGTTCTGGTCTGCAGGGAGGTGAAAAACTGTTTTTT.